Listed below are T cell receptor beta chains from one sample, sequenced in a study of regulatory T cells in long-lasting Graves disease. TCRdb reprocessed the multiplex PCR reads via MiXCR and lists one record per CDR3 protein. This sample has over 650,000 distinct CDR3 sequences, with approximately 31% found just once. Source: peripheral blood mononuclear cells (PBMCs), taken when the disease was refractory, from a patient treated with antithyroid drugs. Every receptor here comes from a female donor with Graves disease. The CDR3 runs from the conserved cysteine through the conserved F or W. D genes are given only for firm matches. Part of the rows lack a size; the others show once, few, many or a class for expanded clones.

d_call: NA
v_call: TRBV28
clone_size: few
j_call: TRBJ1-4
cdr3_aa: CASSGTPNEKPFF
cdr3_nt: TGTGCCAGCAGTGGGACACCAAATGAAAAACCGTTTTTT

d_call: TRBD1
v_call: TRBV6-1
clone_size: few
j_call: TRBJ1-2
cdr3_aa: CASSKTGLGRGYTF
cdr3_nt: TGTGCCAGCTCGAAGACAGGGTTAGGACGTGGCTACACCTTC

d_call: TRBD2
v_call: TRBV5-1
clone_size: NA
j_call: TRBJ2-7
cdr3_aa: CACSSGSLYEQYF
cdr3_nt: TGCGCCTGCTCTAGCGGGAGCCTATACGAGCAGTACTTC

d_call: NA
v_call: TRBV13
clone_size: few
j_call: TRBJ1-4
cdr3_aa: CASRMGGGEKLFF
cdr3_nt: TGTGCCAGCAGGATGGGGGGAGGCGAAAAACTGTTTTTT

d_call: TRBD1
v_call: TRBV28
clone_size: many
j_call: TRBJ1-2
cdr3_aa: CASRGQGLYGYTF
cdr3_nt: TGTGCCAGCAGGGGACAGGGACTATATGGCTACACCTTC

d_call: NA
v_call: TRBV5-1
clone_size: NA
j_call: TRBJ2-4
cdr3_aa: CASSFGRSRGGIQYF
cdr3_nt: TGCGCCAGCAGCTTTGGCCGATCAAGAGGGGGAATTCAGTACTTC

d_call: NA
v_call: TRBV10-3
clone_size: NA
j_call: TRBJ1-5
cdr3_aa: CAISESGNQPQHF
cdr3_nt: TGTGCCATCAGTGAGTCAGGCAATCAGCCCCAGCATTTT

d_call: TRBD1
v_call: TRBV29-1
clone_size: NA
j_call: TRBJ1-1
cdr3_aa: CSVTGTVGTEAFF
cdr3_nt: TGCAGCGTGACAGGGACGGTAGGCACTGAAGCTTTCTTT

d_call: NA
v_call: TRBV12-3/TRBV12-4
clone_size: NA
j_call: TRBJ1-5
cdr3_aa: CATSARSDQPQHF
cdr3_nt: TGTGCCACCTCCGCGAGGTCGGATCAGCCCCAGCATTTT

d_call: NA
v_call: TRBV6-5
clone_size: few
j_call: TRBJ1-2
cdr3_aa: CASSYATFTPGRGNYGYTF
cdr3_nt: TGTGCCAGCAGTTACGCTACTTTCACTCCGGGACGGGGTAACTATGGCTACACCTTC

d_call: TRBD1
v_call: TRBV19
clone_size: few
j_call: TRBJ1-1
cdr3_aa: CASSRTGGKSEAFF
cdr3_nt: TGTGCCAGTAGTAGGACAGGGGGCAAATCTGAAGCTTTCTTT

d_call: NA
v_call: TRBV5-1
clone_size: many
j_call: TRBJ1-1
cdr3_aa: CASSLDFQSEAFF
cdr3_nt: TGTGCCAGCAGCTTGGATTTCCAGTCTGAAGCTTTCTTT

d_call: TRBD2
v_call: TRBV5-1
clone_size: NA
j_call: TRBJ2-7
cdr3_aa: CASTGLAAYEQYF
cdr3_nt: TGCGCCAGCACAGGACTAGCGGCCTACGAGCAGTACTTC